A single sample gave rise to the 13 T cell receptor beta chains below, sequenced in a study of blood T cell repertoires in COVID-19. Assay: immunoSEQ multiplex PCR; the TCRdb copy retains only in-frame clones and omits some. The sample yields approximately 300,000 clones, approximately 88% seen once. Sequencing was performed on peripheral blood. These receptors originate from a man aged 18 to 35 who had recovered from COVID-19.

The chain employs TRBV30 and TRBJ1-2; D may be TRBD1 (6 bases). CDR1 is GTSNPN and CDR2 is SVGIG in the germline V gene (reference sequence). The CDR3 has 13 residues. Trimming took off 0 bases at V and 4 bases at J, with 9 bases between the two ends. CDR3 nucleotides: TGTGCCTGGAGTGTACTGGACAGCTATGGCTACACCTTC. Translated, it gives CAWSVLDSYGYTF.

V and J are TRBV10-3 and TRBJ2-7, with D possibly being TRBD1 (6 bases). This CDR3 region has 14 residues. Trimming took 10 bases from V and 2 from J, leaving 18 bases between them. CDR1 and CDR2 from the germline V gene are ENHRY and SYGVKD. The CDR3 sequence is CATSPSDSPYEQYF. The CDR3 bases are TGTGCCACATCCCCCTCGGACAGTCCCTACGAGCAGTACTTC.

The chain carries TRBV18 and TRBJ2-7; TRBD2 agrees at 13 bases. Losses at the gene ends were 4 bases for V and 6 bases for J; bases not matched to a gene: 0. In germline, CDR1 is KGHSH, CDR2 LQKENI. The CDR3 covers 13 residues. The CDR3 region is CASSRTSGGEQYF. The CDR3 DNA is TGTGCCAGCTCACGGACTAGCGGGGGCGAGCAGTACTTC.

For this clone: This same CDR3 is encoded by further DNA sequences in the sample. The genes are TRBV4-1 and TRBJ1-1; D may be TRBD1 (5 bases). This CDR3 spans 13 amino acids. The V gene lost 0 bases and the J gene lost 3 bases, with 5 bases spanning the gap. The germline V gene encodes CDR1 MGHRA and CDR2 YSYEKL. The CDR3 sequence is CASSQDRDTEAFF. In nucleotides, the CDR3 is TGCGCCAGCAGCCAAGACAGGGACACTGAAGCTTTCTTT.

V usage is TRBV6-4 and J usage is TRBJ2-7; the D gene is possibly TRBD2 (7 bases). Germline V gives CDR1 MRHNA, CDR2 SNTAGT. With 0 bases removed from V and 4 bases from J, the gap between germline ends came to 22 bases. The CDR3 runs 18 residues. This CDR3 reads CASSDSEFGGLADYEQYF. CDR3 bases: TGTGCCAGCAGTGACTCAGAGTTCGGGGGGCTAGCGGATTACGAGCAGTACTTC.

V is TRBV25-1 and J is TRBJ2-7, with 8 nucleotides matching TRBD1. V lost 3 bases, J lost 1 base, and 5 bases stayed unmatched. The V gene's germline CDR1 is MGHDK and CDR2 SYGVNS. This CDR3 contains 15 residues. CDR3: CASSDGQGRSYEQYF. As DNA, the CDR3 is TGTGCCAGCAGTGACGGACAGGGCCGGTCCTACGAGCAGTACTTC.

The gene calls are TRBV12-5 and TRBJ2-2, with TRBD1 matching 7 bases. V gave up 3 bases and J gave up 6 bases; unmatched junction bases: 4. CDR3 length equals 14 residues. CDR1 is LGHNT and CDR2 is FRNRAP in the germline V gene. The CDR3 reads CASGFQGVAGELFF. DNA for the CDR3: TGTGCTAGTGGTTTCCAGGGGGTGGCCGGGGAGCTGTTTTTT.

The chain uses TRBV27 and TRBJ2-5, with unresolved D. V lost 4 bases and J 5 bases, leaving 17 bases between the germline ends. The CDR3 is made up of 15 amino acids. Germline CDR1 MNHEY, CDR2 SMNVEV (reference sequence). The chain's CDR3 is CASSSAVPHGETQYF. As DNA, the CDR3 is TGTGCCAGCAGTTCGGCAGTCCCTCACGGGGAGACCCAGTACTTC.

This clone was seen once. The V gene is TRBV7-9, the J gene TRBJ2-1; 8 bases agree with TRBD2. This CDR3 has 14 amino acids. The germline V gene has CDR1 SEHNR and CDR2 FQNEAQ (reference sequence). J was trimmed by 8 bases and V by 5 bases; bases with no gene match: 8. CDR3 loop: CASSPRTSPDEQFF. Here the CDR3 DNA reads TGTGCCAGCAGCCCCCGGACTAGCCCCGATGAGCAGTTCTTC. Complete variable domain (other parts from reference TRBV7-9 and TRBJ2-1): DTGVSQNPRHKITKRGQNVTFRCDPISEHNRLYWYRQTLGQGPEFLTYFQNEAQLEKSRLLSDRFSAERPKGSFSTLEIQRTEQGDSAMYLCASSPRTSPDEQFFGPGTRLTVL.

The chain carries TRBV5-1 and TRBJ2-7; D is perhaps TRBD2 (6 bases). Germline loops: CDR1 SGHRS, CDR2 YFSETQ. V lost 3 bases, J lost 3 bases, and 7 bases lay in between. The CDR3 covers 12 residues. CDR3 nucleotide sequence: TGCGCCAGCAGCTGGAGGGGCTACGAGCAGTACTTC. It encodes CASSWRGYEQYF.

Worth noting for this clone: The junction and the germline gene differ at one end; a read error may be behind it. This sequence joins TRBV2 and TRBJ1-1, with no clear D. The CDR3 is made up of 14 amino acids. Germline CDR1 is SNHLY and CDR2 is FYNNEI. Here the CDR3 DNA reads TGTGCCAGCAGCGAAGGGCGGTTCAACACTGAAGCTTTCTTT. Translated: CASSEGRFNTEAFF.

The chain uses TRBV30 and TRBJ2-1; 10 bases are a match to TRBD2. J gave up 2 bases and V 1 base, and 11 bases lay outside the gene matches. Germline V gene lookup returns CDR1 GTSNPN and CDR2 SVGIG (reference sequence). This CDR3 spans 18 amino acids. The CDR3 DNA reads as TGTGCCTGGAGTGACCTAGCCCTTAGCGGGAGGACCTACAATGAGCAGTTCTTC. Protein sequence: CAWSDLALSGRTYNEQFF.

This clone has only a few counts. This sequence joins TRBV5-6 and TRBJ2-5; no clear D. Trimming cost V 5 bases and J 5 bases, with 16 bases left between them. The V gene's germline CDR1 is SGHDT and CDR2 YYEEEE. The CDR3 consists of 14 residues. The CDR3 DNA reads TGTGCCAGCAGTCTCCCGGGTCTTGGGGAGACCCAGTACTTC. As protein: CASSLPGLGETQYF.